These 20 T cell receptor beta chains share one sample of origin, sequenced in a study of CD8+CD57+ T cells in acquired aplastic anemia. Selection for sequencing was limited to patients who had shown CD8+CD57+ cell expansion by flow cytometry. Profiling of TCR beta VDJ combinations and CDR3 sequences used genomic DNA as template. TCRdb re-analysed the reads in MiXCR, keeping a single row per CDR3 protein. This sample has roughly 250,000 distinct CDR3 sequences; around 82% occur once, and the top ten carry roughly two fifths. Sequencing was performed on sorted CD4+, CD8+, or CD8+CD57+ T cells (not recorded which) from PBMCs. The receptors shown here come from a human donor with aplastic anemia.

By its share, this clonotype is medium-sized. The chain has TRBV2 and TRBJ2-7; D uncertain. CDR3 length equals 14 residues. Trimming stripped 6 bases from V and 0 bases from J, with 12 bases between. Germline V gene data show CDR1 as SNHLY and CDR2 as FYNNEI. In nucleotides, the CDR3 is TGTGCCAGCAGCCCCCGCGGTAGCTCCTACGAGCAGTACGTC. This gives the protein CASSPRGSSYEQYV.

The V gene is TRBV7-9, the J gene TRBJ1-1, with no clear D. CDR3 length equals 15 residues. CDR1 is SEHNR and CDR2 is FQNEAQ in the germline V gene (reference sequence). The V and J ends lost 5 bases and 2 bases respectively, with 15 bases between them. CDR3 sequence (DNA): TGTGCCAGCAGCCGCCGGACGGAAACCAACACTGAAGCTTTCTTT. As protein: CASSRRTETNTEAFF.

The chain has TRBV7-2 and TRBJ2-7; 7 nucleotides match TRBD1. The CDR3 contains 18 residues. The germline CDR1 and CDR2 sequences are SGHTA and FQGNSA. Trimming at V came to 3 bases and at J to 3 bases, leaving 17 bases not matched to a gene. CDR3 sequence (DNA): TGTGCCAGCAGCTTTCAAGGGGGCGGCGACTATGTCTACTACGAGCAGTACGTC. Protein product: CASSFQGGGDYVYYEQYV.

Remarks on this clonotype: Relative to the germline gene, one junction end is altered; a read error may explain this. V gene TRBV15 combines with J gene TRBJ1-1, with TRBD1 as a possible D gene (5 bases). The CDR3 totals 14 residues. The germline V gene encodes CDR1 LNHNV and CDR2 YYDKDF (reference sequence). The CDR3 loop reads CATSQETVNTEAFF. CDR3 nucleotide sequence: TGCGCCACCAGCCAAGAGACAGTAAACACTGAAGCTTTCTTT.

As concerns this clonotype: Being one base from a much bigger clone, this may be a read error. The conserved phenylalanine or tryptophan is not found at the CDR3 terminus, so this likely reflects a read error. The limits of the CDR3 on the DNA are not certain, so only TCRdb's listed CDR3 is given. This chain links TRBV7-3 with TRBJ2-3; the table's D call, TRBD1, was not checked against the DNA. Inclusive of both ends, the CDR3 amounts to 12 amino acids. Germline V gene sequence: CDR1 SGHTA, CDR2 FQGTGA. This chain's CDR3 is CASTRQANAVEH.

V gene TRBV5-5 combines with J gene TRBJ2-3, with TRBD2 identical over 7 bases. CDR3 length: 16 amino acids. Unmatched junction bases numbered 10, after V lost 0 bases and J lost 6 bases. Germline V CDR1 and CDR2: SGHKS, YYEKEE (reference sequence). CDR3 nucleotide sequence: TGTGCCAGCAGCTTGGGGGGGGGGGGAGGTCGGGATACGCAGTATTTT. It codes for CASSLGGGGGRDTQYF.

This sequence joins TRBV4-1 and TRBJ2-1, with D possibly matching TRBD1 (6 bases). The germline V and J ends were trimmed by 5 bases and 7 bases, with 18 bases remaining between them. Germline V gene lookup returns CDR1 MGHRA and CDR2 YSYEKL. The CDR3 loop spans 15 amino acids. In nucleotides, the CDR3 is TGCGCCAGCAGCTTAAGGGGCAGGGGTTTGAATGAGCAGTTCTTC. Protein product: CASSLRGRGLNEQFF.

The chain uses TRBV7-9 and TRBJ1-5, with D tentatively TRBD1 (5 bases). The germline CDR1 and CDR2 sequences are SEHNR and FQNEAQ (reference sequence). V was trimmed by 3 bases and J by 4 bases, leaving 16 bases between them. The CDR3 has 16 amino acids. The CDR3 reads CASSFQLSRGNQPQHF. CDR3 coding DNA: TGTGCCAGCAGCTTTCAGCTCAGCCGGGGGAATCAGCCCCAGCATTTT.

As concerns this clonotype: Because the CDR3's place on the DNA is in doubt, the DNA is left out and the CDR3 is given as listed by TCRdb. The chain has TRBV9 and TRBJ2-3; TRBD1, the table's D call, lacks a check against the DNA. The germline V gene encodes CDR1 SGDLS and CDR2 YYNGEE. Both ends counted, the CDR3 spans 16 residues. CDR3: CASSVGTDTQYFAQYF.

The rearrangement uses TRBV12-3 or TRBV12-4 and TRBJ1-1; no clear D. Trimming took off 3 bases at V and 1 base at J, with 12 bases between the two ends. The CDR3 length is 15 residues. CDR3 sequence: CASSLSGRKNTEAFF. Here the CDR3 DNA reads TGTGCCAGCAGTTTGTCAGGCAGAAAGAACACTGAAGCTTTCTTT.

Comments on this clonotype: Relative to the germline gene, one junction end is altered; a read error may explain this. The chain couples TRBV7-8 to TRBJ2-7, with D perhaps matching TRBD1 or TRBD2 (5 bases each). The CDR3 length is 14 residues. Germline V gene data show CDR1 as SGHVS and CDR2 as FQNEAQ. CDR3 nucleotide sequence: TGTGCCAGCAGCTTACGGGGCCGAGCCGACGAGCAGTATTTC. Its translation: CASSLRGRADEQYF.

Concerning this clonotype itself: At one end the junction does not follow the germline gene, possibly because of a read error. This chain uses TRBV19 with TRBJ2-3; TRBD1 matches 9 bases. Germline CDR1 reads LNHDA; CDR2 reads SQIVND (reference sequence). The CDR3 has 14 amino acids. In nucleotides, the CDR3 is TGTGCCAGTAACATCGGACAGGGGTACAATAAGCAGTTTTTC. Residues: CASNIGQGYNKQFF.

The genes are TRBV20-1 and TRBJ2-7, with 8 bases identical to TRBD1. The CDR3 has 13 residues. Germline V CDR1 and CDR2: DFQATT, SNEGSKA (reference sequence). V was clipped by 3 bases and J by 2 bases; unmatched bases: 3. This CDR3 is CSASGDRTYEQYF. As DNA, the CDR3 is TGCAGTGCTAGTGGGGACAGGACCTACGAGCAGTACTTC.

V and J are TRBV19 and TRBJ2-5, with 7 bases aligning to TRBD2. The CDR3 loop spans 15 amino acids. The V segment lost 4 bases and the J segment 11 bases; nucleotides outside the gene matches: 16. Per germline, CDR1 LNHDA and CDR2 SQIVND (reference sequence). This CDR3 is CASSTNSTRGGEQYF. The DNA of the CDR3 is TGTGCCAGTAGTACGAATAGCACGAGGGGAGGGGAGCAGTACTTC.

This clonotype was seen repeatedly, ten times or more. The CDR3 DNA reads TGTGCCAGCAGCTCCTCCTTGGGGGGACAGAGTTCCGCCTACGAGCAGTACTTC. Translated: CASSSSLGGQSSAYEQYF. V and J are TRBV13 and TRBJ2-7, with D perhaps TRBD1 (7 bases). Germline CDR1 PRHDT, CDR2 FYEKMQ (reference sequence). This CDR3 region has 18 residues. Trimming removed 4 bases from V and 2 bases from J, with 24 bases in between.

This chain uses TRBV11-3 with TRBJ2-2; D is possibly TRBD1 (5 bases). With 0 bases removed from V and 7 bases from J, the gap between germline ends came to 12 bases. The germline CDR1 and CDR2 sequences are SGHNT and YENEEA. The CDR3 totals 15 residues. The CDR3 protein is CASSLDLTVGGELFF. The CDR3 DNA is TGTGCCAGCAGCTTAGATCTGACAGTAGGCGGGGAGCTGTTTTTT.

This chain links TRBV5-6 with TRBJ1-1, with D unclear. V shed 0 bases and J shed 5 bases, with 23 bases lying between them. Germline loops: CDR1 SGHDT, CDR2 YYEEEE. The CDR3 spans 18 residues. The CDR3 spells CASSLESEHTVSRTEAFF. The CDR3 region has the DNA TGTGCCAGCAGCTTGGAGAGTGAGCACACAGTTTCGAGGACTGAAGCTTTCTTT. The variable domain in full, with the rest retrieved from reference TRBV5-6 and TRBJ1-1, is DAGVTQSPTHLIKTRGQQVTLRCSPKSGHDTVSWYQQALGQGPQFIFQYYEEEERQRGNFPDRFSGHQFPNYSSELNVNALLLGDSALYLCASSLESEHTVSRTEAFFGQGTRLTVV.

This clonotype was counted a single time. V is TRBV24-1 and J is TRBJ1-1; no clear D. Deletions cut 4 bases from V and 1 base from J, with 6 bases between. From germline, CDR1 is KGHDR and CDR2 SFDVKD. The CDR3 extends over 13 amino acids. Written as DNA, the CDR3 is TGTGCCACCAGTGACCGCCAGAACACTGAAGCTTTCTTT. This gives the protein CATSDRQNTEAFF.

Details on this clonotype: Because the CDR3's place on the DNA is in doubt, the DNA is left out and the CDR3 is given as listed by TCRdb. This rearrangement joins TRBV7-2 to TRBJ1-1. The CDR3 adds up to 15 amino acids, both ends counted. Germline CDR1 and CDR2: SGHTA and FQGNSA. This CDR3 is CASSFSGDEQFFGFF.

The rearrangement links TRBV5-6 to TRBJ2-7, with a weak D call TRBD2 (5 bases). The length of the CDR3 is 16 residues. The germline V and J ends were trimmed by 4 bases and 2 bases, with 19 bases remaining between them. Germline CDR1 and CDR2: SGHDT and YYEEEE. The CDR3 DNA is TGTGCCAGCAGCCCCGTTGACGGGGTGGGAGCCTACGAGCAGTACTTC. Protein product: CASSPVDGVGAYEQYF. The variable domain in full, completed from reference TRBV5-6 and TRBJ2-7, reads DAGVTQSPTHLIKTRGQQVTLRCSPKSGHDTVSWYQQALGQGPQFIFQYYEEEERQRGNFPDRFSGHQFPNYSSELNVNALLLGDSALYLCASSPVDGVGAYEQYFGPGTRLTVT.